This TCR beta chain was sequenced for a study of T cell responses to AZD1222 COVID-19 vaccine. Study-wide background: Recipients boosted at about 4 weeks or about 12 weeks are pooled. Study-level points and caveats: A mostly white British donor set with more females was recruited, and clonal diversity was possibly underestimated. Every sample of the repertoires postdated the peak T cell response. The study identified only a handful of AZD1222 recipients as seropositive at baseline.

Remarks on this clone: The antigen remains undetermined.

Germline CDR1 is GTSNPN and CDR2 is SVGIG (reference sequence). The CDR3 is 15 amino acids. V shed 2 bases and J shed 5 bases, with 13 bases lying between them. Using immunoSEQ multiplex PCR, the repertoire was profiled, and TCRdb retains in-frame clones only, with some absent. The top ten clones hold 1.5% of a sample with under 200,000 clones, 90% of them seen once. The clonotype was recovered from an adult in good health. The input for sequencing was peripheral blood, taken on day 0 of AZD1222 vaccination. The J gene is TRBJ1-6, the V gene TRBV30; D remains ambiguous. The CDR3 protein is CAWSNANWDNSPLHF. The CDR3 DNA reads as TGTGCCTGGAGTAATGCAAACTGGGATAATTCACCCCTCCACTTT. Full variable domain (missing parts from reference TRBV30 and TRBJ1-6): SQTIHQWPATLVQPVGSPLSLECTVEGTSNPNLYWYRQAAGRGLQLLFYSVGIGQISSEVPQNLSASRPQDRQFILSSKKLLLSDSGFYLCAWSNANWDNSPLHFGNGTRLTVT.